The subject of this entry is one T cell receptor (beta chain). These data originate in a study of OX40 agonist ivuxolimab in advanced cancers. Profiled with immunoSEQ multiplex PCR; TCRdb holds only in-frame clones, not every one. In the table there are roughly 74,000 clones, around 92% of which are singletons. CDR1 and CDR2 from the germline V gene are ENHRY and SYGVKD. The CDR3 extends over 15 amino acids. Trimming at V came to 4 bases and at J to 2 bases, leaving 8 bases not matched to a gene. The genes are TRBV10-3 and TRBJ2-7, with 7 bases fitting TRBD1. The source of this sequence is an adult with an advanced solid tumor such as melanoma, head and neck, liver or kidney cancer. The specimen comprised CD4+ or CD8+ T cells sorted from blood, sampled in a trial of the OX40 agonist ivuxolimab. The CDR3 nucleotides read TGTGCCATCAGTGTAAGTGAACAGGGGACCTACGAGCAGTACTTC. Its translation: CAISVSEQGTYEQYF.